The rows below give T cell receptor beta chains drawn from one sample of a study of blood T cell repertoires in COVID-19. Method: immunoSEQ multiplex PCR; TCRdb's copy keeps in-frame clones and lacks some. The sample holds about 200,000 clones, approximately 84% seen once. The sequencing input was peripheral blood. The receptors derive from a woman of 80 years or more with acute or convalescent COVID-19. Each CDR3 is given with its conserved first and last residue.

CASSLAGLHTGELFF,TRBV7-2,TRBJ2-2
CASSSRLDTQYF,TRBV6-2/TRBV6-3,TRBJ2-3
CAWSAGRGNPRGYTF,TRBV30,TRBJ1-2
CASSYSGRHTGELFF,TRBV2,TRBJ2-2
CASSVYETQYF,TRBV7-2,TRBJ2-3
CSTRAGGRTDTQYF,TRBV29-1,TRBJ2-3
CASSEYVTSGETDTQYF,TRBV25-1,TRBJ2-3
CASSIQGASTDTQYF,TRBV5-1,TRBJ2-3
CASKRTIWADTQYF,TRBV6-5,TRBJ2-3
CASSQKAGRDYGYTF,TRBV3-1/TRBV3-2,TRBJ1-2
CASSLTANNQPQHF,TRBV18,TRBJ1-5
CASTSRTGTDEQYF,TRBV6-5,TRBJ2-7
CASSVGVRNSPLHF,TRBV2,TRBJ1-6
CASSLNRVSAEAFF,TRBV27,TRBJ1-1
CASSLWTSGGFSYEQYF,TRBV5-1,TRBJ2-7
CASAKTDRISSQTQYF,TRBV19,TRBJ2-5
CASSYLRLAGGEQYF,TRBV6-5,TRBJ2-7
CASEGLAGSVYNEQFF,TRBV19,TRBJ2-1
CATSDFQDRGETQYF,TRBV24-1,TRBJ2-5
CASSLGDGSPLHF,TRBV6-5,TRBJ1-6
CASSLRTSGSLHF,TRBV3-1/TRBV3-2,TRBJ2-3
CAGVKDRNTEAFF,TRBV18,TRBJ1-1
CASSLVGDQPQHF,TRBV7-2,TRBJ1-5
CASSVDRTDTQYF,TRBV5-6,TRBJ2-3
CSVWGGQVVSTEAFF,TRBV29-1,TRBJ1-1
CASSQDDRVNEKLFF,TRBV3-1/TRBV3-2,TRBJ1-4
CASSISDRGQHF,TRBV19,TRBJ1-5
CASSGNPSNQPQHF,TRBV19,TRBJ1-5
CASSHYTGELFF,TRBV18,TRBJ2-2
CASSQGTGVWESGYTF,TRBV4-3,TRBJ1-2
CASSLVQGGIEQYF,TRBV7-6,TRBJ2-7
CASSPVPSPNTGELFF,TRBV18,TRBJ2-2
CASTDRVYEQYF,TRBV6-5,TRBJ2-7
CASRPQEIEQYF,TRBV5-8,TRBJ2-7
CAISELGGSTGELFF,TRBV10-3,TRBJ2-2
CATLTGAAGNTIYF,TRBV28,TRBJ1-3
CASSPRGETQYF,TRBV6-2/TRBV6-3,TRBJ2-5
CASSGGHGKLFF,TRBV28,TRBJ1-4
CAWTRDRGYEQYF,TRBV30,TRBJ2-7
CASSGQSSYNSPLHF,TRBV25-1,TRBJ1-6
CASSPEQGFYGYTF,TRBV7-9,TRBJ1-2
CASSPRSGQQGEKLFF,TRBV4-3,TRBJ1-4
CASSPSSDTQYF,TRBV7-2,TRBJ2-3
CASSVGVADQPQHF,TRBV9,TRBJ1-5
CSVQGQGARYDEQYF,TRBV29-1,TRBJ2-7
CASSLEGPRFSYGYTF,TRBV11-2,TRBJ1-2
CASSNPQGNTEAFF,TRBV7-9,TRBJ1-1
CASSLPGLVGETQYF,TRBV6-6,TRBJ2-5
CASSPGGEQYF,TRBV6-5,TRBJ2-7
CATSRDSQRSEAFF,TRBV15,TRBJ1-1
CASSPLQRNSYEQYF,TRBV18,TRBJ2-7
CASSRTGVNTGELFF,TRBV6-5,TRBJ2-2
CASSIQDRSTEAFF,TRBV19,TRBJ1-1
CASSLEASGSKYNEQFF,TRBV5-1,TRBJ2-1
CASRRLSISGNTIYF,TRBV19,TRBJ1-3
CASSVVSGNEAFF,TRBV9,TRBJ1-1